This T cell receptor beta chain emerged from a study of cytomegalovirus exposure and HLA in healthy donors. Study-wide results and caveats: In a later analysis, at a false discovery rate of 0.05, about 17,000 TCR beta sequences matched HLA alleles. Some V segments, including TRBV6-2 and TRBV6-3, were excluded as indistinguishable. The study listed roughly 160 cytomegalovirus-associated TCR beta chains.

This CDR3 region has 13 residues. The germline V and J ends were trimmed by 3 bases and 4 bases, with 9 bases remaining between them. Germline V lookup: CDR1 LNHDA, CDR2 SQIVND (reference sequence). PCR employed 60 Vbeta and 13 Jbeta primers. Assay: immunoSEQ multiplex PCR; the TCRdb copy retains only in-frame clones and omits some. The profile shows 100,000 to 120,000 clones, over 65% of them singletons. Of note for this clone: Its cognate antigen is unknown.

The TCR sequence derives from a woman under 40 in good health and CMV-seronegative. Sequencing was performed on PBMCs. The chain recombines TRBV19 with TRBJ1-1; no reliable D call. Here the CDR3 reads CASSILRGTEAFF. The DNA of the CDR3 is TGTGCCAGTAGTATTCTCCGGGGCACTGAAGCTTTCTTT.